These 16 T cell receptor beta chains came from one sample sequenced in a study of OX40 agonist ivuxolimab in advanced cancers. Profiled with immunoSEQ multiplex PCR; TCRdb holds only in-frame clones, not every one. The sample records roughly 61,000 clones, 80% to 90% being singletons. The specimen was CD4+ or CD8+ T cells sorted from blood, collected in a trial of the OX40 agonist ivuxolimab. These receptors were collected from an adult with an advanced solid tumor such as melanoma, head and neck, liver or kidney cancer.

In the case of this clone: The junction differs from germline at one of its ends, possibly a read error. The rearrangement joins TRBV19 to TRBJ1-2; no reliable D call. CDR3 length: 13 amino acids. The germline CDR1 and CDR2 sequences are LNHDA and SQIVND (reference sequence). CDR3 DNA sequence: TGTGCCAGTAGTATTGGGCAGCTCTCGACTCCCAACTTC. Its protein product is CASSIGQLSTPNF.

The chain joins TRBV30 to TRBJ2-3, with a possible D match to TRBD1 (6 bases). The CDR3 loop spans 13 amino acids. Trimming shortened V by 4 bases and J by 6 bases, and 14 bases separated the two germline ends. Germline V gene data show CDR1 as GTSNPN and CDR2 as SVGIG (reference sequence). In nucleotides, the CDR3 is TGTGCCTGGAAACGCAGGGGTGGCGATACGCAGTATTTT. Amino acids: CAWKRRGGDTQYF.

The chain carries TRBV11-1 and TRBJ2-7; 7 bases are a match to TRBD1. The CDR3 runs to 15 residues. J gave up 3 bases and V 2 bases, and 7 bases lay outside the gene matches. CDR1 is SGHAT, CDR2 FQDESV, per germline (reference sequence). The CDR3 loop is CASSLSSDRVYEQYF. The CDR3 DNA reads as TGTGCCAGCAGCTTATCCTCCGACAGGGTCTACGAGCAGTACTTC.

This clone was picked up a small number of times. The V and J genes are TRBV7-2 and TRBJ2-1, with 13 bases matching TRBD2. Germline values: CDR1 SGHTA, CDR2 FQGNSA. The CDR3 is made up of 15 amino acids. CDR3 bases: TGTGCGGAAGGGACTAGCGGGGCGGTCTACAATGAGCAGTTCTTC. It encodes CAEGTSGAVYNEQFF.

The chain uses TRBV19 and TRBJ1-4, with D possibly matching TRBD1 (5 bases). CDR1 and CDR2 from the germline V gene are LNHDA and SQIVND (reference sequence). The length of the CDR3 is 15 residues. V lost 4 bases, J lost 2 bases, and 11 bases lay in between. CDR3 region: CASSTRGGTNEKLFF. In DNA form, the CDR3 reads TGTGCCAGTAGTACCCGCGGGGGGACTAATGAAAAACTGTTTTTT.

The rearrangement joins TRBV4-3 to TRBJ1-4; TRBD1 matches at 7 bases. The CDR3 covers 12 residues. The junction had 6 bases not matched to a gene; V was cut back by 4 bases and J by 13 bases. From germline, CDR1 is LGHNA and CDR2 YSLEER. The CDR3 is CASSPDRELLFF. In DNA form, the CDR3 reads TGCGCCAGCAGCCCAGACAGGGAGTTACTGTTTTTT.

V is TRBV27 and J is TRBJ2-7; D is undetermined. The CDR3 extends over 12 amino acids. The germline V gene encodes CDR1 MNHEY and CDR2 SMNVEV (reference sequence). Trimming pared 7 bases from V and 7 bases from J, leaving 14 bases between. The CDR3 nucleotides are TGTGCCAGCACCGGGCCCTTACGTGAGCAGTACTTC. As protein: CASTGPLREQYF.

The J gene is TRBJ2-7, the V gene TRBV7-2, with TRBD2 identical over 7 bases. The CDR3 covers 17 residues. The germline V gene has CDR1 SGHTA and CDR2 FQGNSA. Trimming removed 5 bases from V and 2 bases from J; junction bases left unmatched: 15. This CDR3 is CASSRLGSSGIPYEQYF. For the CDR3, the DNA is TGTGCCAGCAGCCGATTGGGTAGCAGCGGGATTCCCTACGAGCAGTACTTC.

This clone was detected only a few times. CDR3 loop: CASSDYTDTQYF. CDR3 sequence (DNA): TGTGCCAGCAGTGATTACACAGATACGCAGTATTTT. V usage is TRBV25-1 and J usage is TRBJ2-3; no reliable D call. CDR1 and CDR2 from the germline V gene are MGHDK and SYGVNS. V was shortened by 3 bases and J by 2 bases, with 3 bases between the two germline ends. CDR3 length equals 12 residues.

The rearrangement uses TRBV28 and TRBJ1-1, with 7 bases that match TRBD1. V was clipped by 6 bases and J by 5 bases; unmatched bases: 6. CDR1 and CDR2 from the germline V gene are MDHEN and SYDVKM. This CDR3 comprises 13 residues. CDR3 bases: TGTGCCAGCAGCTCTACAGGGGATACTGAAGCTTTCTTT. Its translation: CASSSTGDTEAFF. The full variable domain, with the rest looked up from reference TRBV28 and TRBJ1-1, is DVKVTQSSRYLVKRTGEKVFLECVQDMDHENMFWYRQDPGLGLRLIYFSYDVKMKEKGDIPEGYSVSREKKERFSLILESASTNQTSMYLCASSSTGDTEAFFGQGTRLTVV.

This rearrangement joins TRBV19 to TRBJ2-7; 11 bases agree with TRBD2. Germline V gene data show CDR1 as LNHDA and CDR2 as SQIVND (reference sequence). This CDR3 has 15 amino acids. V dropped 4 bases and J dropped 3; count of bases not matched to a gene: 5. CDR3: CASSRSGTSGYEQYF. DNA of the CDR3: TGTGCCAGTAGTAGAAGCGGGACTAGCGGCTACGAGCAGTACTTC.

The V call is TRBV5-1, the J call TRBJ2-5, with TRBD2 as a possible D gene (5 bases). V was cut by 0 bases and J by 1 base, with 7 bases left in between. CDR1 SGHRS and CDR2 YFSETQ come from the germline V gene. This CDR3 is built from 14 residues. CDR3 region: CASSLAGSQETQYF. Here the CDR3 DNA reads TGCGCCAGCAGCTTGGCTGGGAGCCAAGAGACCCAGTACTTC.

V is TRBV27 and J is TRBJ1-2, with D possibly being TRBD1 (5 bases). Germline V gene sequence: CDR1 MNHEY, CDR2 SMNVEV (reference sequence). V lost 8 bases, J lost 4 bases, and 20 bases lay in between. This CDR3 is built from 15 residues. In DNA form, the CDR3 reads TGTGCCAGCGGACCTGGGTCAGAAAGGGGCTATGGCTACACCTTC. Its translation: CASGPGSERGYGYTF.

The chain recombines TRBV30 with TRBJ2-5, with D tentatively TRBD1 (6 bases). Germline V CDR1 and CDR2: GTSNPN, SVGIG (reference sequence). This CDR3 has 14 residues. V was pared by 4 bases and J by 4 bases, with 16 bases between. Here the CDR3 DNA reads TGTGCCTGGAACAGGGACGGTTCGAGAGAGACCCAGTACTTC. Residues: CAWNRDGSRETQYF. Using reference TRBV30 and TRBJ2-5 for the parts outside the CDR3, the full variable domain is SQTIHQWPATLVQPVGSPLSLECTVEGTSNPNLYWYRQAAGRGLQLLFYSVGIGQISSEVPQNLSASRPQDRQFILSSKKLLLSDSGFYLCAWNRDGSRETQYFGPGTRLLVL.

The chain uses TRBV11-2 and TRBJ2-1; D is possibly TRBD2 (6 bases). This CDR3 has 13 residues. Germline loops: CDR1 SGHAT, CDR2 FQNNGV. Trimming stripped 5 bases from V and 9 bases from J, with 14 bases between. CDR3 DNA sequence: TGTGCCAGCAGCGTAGTAGGTAGCGGTGAGCAGTTCTTC. Amino acid sequence: CASSVVGSGEQFF.

The gene calls are TRBV19 and TRBJ1-5; D perhaps matches TRBD1 (5 bases). Trimming took off 0 bases at V and 1 base at J, with 10 bases between the two ends. The germline V gene has CDR1 LNHDA and CDR2 SQIVND (reference sequence). The length of the CDR3 is 16 residues. This CDR3 is CASSIDRAGSNQPQHF. CDR3 sequence (DNA): TGTGCCAGTAGTATAGATCGGGCAGGGAGCAATCAGCCCCAGCATTTT.